The next 32 T cell receptor beta chains were all read from a single sample in a study of naive and memory T cell subsets. Ligated cDNA underwent four rounds of PCR with nested alpha and beta constant region primers and SP2. MiXCR, run by TCRdb on the 5' RACE reads, gives a single entry per CDR3 protein. The sample contains around 56,000 distinct CDR3 sequences, 6.5% to 8.5% of which appear only once. An oligonucleotide containing a UMI was ligated to the 3' end of TCR cDNA. The receptors derive from a female donor in good health.

Worth noting for this clonotype: Mismatch with germline at one junction end may stem from a read error. The rearrangement uses TRBV20-1 and TRBJ1-2, with 8 bases lining up with TRBD1. CDR1 DFQATT and CDR2 SNEGSKA come from the germline V gene (reference sequence). The CDR3 has 14 residues. The DNA of the CDR3 is TGCAGTGCTAGACTAAAGGACAGGGTCTATGGCGACACCTTC. It specifies CSARLKDRVYGDTF.

In this sample, this clonotype turned up many times. J is TRBJ1-4 and V is TRBV12-3 or TRBV12-4; D perhaps matches TRBD1 (5 bases). The V gene lost 3 bases and the J gene lost 8 bases, with 13 bases spanning the gap. This CDR3 has 14 residues. The CDR3 DNA follows: TGTGCCAGCAGTTTGGGCCAGGGAGGCGAAAAACTGTTTTTT. It codes for CASSLGQGGEKLFF.

The table lists this clonotype with a few counts. The rearrangement links TRBV5-1 to TRBJ1-1, with 7 positions matching TRBD1. The ends lost 7 bases at V and 5 bases at J; junction bases unmatched: 11. Per the germline V gene, CDR1 is SGHRS and CDR2 is YFSETQ. This CDR3 contains 14 residues. CDR3 loop: CASRTETGRTEAFF. CDR3 nucleotides: TGCGCCAGCCGCACAGAGACAGGGAGGACTGAAGCTTTCTTT.

This clonotype has only one observation. The junction does not match germline at one end; this may be a read error. The genes are TRBV4-1 and TRBJ1-5; D unresolved. There are 14 residues in the CDR3. The V gene's germline CDR1 is MGHRA and CDR2 YSYEKL. The DNA for the CDR3 is TGCGCCAGCAGCCTCCGAGATAGCAATCAGCCCCAGCGTTTT. It codes for CASSLRDSNQPQRF.

This clonotype was seen more than once but under ten times. V is TRBV5-6 and J is TRBJ2-1; the D is unclear. CDR1 SGHDT and CDR2 YYEEEE come from the germline V gene. This CDR3 has 16 residues. The V end lost 1 base, the J end lost 0 bases, and 11 bases lay between the germline ends. CDR3 residues: CASSLLGRSSYNEQFF. Written as DNA, the CDR3 is TGTGCCAGCAGCTTGTTAGGCAGAAGCTCCTACAATGAGCAGTTCTTC.

This clonotype was seen a handful of times. The chain recombines TRBV7-9 with TRBJ1-1; 8 positions match TRBD1. CDR3 length equals 16 residues. Germline-derived CDR1 and CDR2 are SEHNR and FQNEAQ (reference sequence). V shed 6 bases and J 0 bases; nucleotides not matched to a gene: 9. The chain's CDR3 is CASSLDRAVMNTEAFF. In DNA, the CDR3 is TGTGCCAGCAGTTTGGACAGGGCTGTCATGAACACTGAAGCTTTCTTT.

This clonotype was picked up many times. The CDR3 nucleotides read TGTGCCAGCAGTTTAGACCCCACAGATACGCAGTATTTT. Protein sequence: CASSLDPTDTQYF. The chain joins TRBV27 to TRBJ2-3; D uncertain. The length of the CDR3 is 13 residues. From germline, CDR1 is MNHEY and CDR2 SMNVEV (reference sequence). The ends were cut back, 2 bases at V and 2 bases at J, with 5 bases in the middle.

The sample holds a few counts of this clonotype. The chain is built from TRBV6-6 and TRBJ2-7; no clear D gene. Germline CDR1 MNHNY, CDR2 SVGAGI (reference sequence). Deletions cut 6 bases from V and 6 bases from J, with 12 bases between. The CDR3 is 12 residues long. CDR3 nucleotide sequence: TGTGCCAGCAGCCCGTTCTCGGGCGAGCAGTACTTC. This gives the protein CASSPFSGEQYF.

This clonotype occurred many times. The chain carries TRBV29-1 and TRBJ2-6; D is perhaps TRBD1 or TRBD2 (5 bases each). V gave up 0 bases and J gave up 2 bases, with 14 bases separating them. CDR1 is SQVTM, CDR2 ANQGSEA, per germline. The CDR3 has 17 residues. CDR3 nucleotides: TGCAGCGTTGAAGAGGGACCTTGGCGAACTGGGGCCAACGTCCTGACTTTC. The encoded protein is CSVEEGPWRTGANVLTF.

The V and J genes are TRBV19 and TRBJ2-5; no definite D call. Germline-derived CDR1 and CDR2 are LNHDA and SQIVND (reference sequence). The CDR3 is 11 residues long. Trimming pared 2 bases from V and 5 bases from J, leaving 3 bases between. This chain's CDR3 is CASSIMETQYF. The CDR3 bases are TGTGCCAGTAGTATAATGGAGACCCAGTACTTC.

This clonotype showed up many times. The chain is built from TRBV7-2 and TRBJ2-1; the match to TRBD2 covers 8 bases. CDR1 and CDR2 from the germline V gene are SGHTA and FQGNSA. Trimming removed 0 bases from V and 5 bases from J; junction bases left unmatched: 6. The CDR3 totals 16 residues. This chain's CDR3 is CASSLATSGGHNEQFF. The CDR3 bases are TGTGCCAGCAGCTTAGCTACCAGCGGGGGCCACAATGAGCAGTTCTTC.

The CDR3 region has the DNA TGCGCCAGCAGCTCCGCCCGCGGGGGGGCCCCTCAGGAGACCCAGTACTTC. Amino acid sequence: CASSSARGGAPQETQYF. The rearrangement uses TRBV4-1 and TRBJ2-5, with 9 bases identical to TRBD2. Germline CDR1 is MGHRA and CDR2 is YSYEKL. The CDR3 covers 17 residues. The V gene end was trimmed by 5 bases and the J gene end by 5 bases; junction bases not matched to a gene: 15.

This clonotype has more than one count but fewer than ten. V and J are TRBV19 and TRBJ2-3; D call uncertain. The germline CDR1 and CDR2 sequences are LNHDA and SQIVND (reference sequence). The length of the CDR3 is 14 residues. Trimming took 5 bases from V and 3 from J, leaving 12 bases between them. The CDR3 nucleotides are TGTGCCAGTAGTCGCAGGTCTAAGACAGATACGCAGTATTTT. Translation gives CASSRRSKTDTQYF.

The rearrangement links TRBV5-6 to TRBJ1-4; tentative D call: TRBD1 (6 bases). The CDR3 is made up of 13 amino acids. Trimming stripped 0 bases from V and 13 bases from J, with 13 bases between. The V gene's germline CDR1 is SGHDT and CDR2 YYEEEE. The CDR3 DNA reads TGTGCCAGCAGCTTGGCACAGGGTACAGGACTGTTTTTT. Its protein product is CASSLAQGTGLFF.

This clonotype was recorded at least ten times. This sequence joins TRBV20-1 and TRBJ2-5; D uncertain. Germline CDR1 DFQATT, CDR2 SNEGSKA (reference sequence). This CDR3 is 12 amino acids long. V gave up 6 bases and J gave up 5 bases, with 13 bases separating them. CDR3 sequence: CSAPGYEETQYF. The CDR3 region has the DNA TGCAGTGCCCCTGGATATGAGGAGACCCAGTACTTC.

This clonotype has a count of ten or more. The CDR3 spells CSVTWFGKSSYEQYF. Here the CDR3 DNA reads TGCAGCGTTACTTGGTTCGGCAAATCCTCCTACGAGCAGTACTTC. The J gene is TRBJ2-7, the V gene TRBV29-1, with no clear D. The V end lost 5 bases, the J end lost 0 bases, and 17 bases lay between the germline ends. Germline-derived CDR1 and CDR2 are SQVTM and ANQGSEA. This CDR3 is 15 amino acids long.

This clonotype was detected only a few times. The genes are TRBV30 and TRBJ2-7; 10 bases are a match to TRBD1. In germline, CDR1 is GTSNPN, CDR2 SVGIG (reference sequence). There are 16 residues in the CDR3. Trimming took 0 bases from V and 2 from J; bases not matched to a gene: 7. The CDR3 sequence is CAWSVQGGQGTYEQYF. The DNA of the CDR3 is TGTGCCTGGAGTGTCCAAGGGGGACAGGGGACCTACGAGCAGTACTTC.

This clonotype was counted at least ten times. The CDR3: CASSLTQSGGASTDTQYF. In nucleotides, the CDR3 is TGTGCCAGCAGCTTGACTCAGAGCGGGGGGGCTAGCACAGATACGCAGTATTTT. The rearrangement links TRBV7-2 to TRBJ2-3, with 10 positions matching TRBD2. Germline V lookup: CDR1 SGHTA, CDR2 FQGNSA. V lost 3 bases and J lost 0; bases outside the gene matches: 9. The length of the CDR3 is 18 residues. The full variable domain, completed using reference TRBV7-2 and TRBJ2-3, is GAGVSQSPSNKVTEKGKDVELRCDPISGHTALYWYRQSLGQGLEFLIYFQGNSAPDKSGLPSDRFSAERTGGSVSTLTIQRTQQEDSAVYLCASSLTQSGGASTDTQYFGPGTRLTVL.

The CDR3 DNA reads TGTGCCACCAGGCCCGGGACAGGGTCTGATGAGCAGTTCTTC. Protein sequence: CATRPGTGSDEQFF. The chain has TRBV24-1 and TRBJ2-1, with 9 bases fitting TRBD1. The V gene end was trimmed by 7 bases and the J gene end by 8 bases; junction bases not matched to a gene: 8. The CDR3 is made up of 14 amino acids. The germline V gene encodes CDR1 KGHDR and CDR2 SFDVKD.

V is TRBV12-5 and J is TRBJ2-1, with 7 bases aligning to TRBD2. The CDR3 loop spans 17 amino acids. The germline V gene has CDR1 LGHNT and CDR2 FRNRAP. V lost 2 bases, J lost 0 bases, and 7 bases stayed unmatched. The CDR3, as DNA: TGTGCTAGTGGTTTGTATCCCAGCGGGGCCTCCTACAATGAGCAGTTCTTC. It codes for CASGLYPSGASYNEQFF. The full variable domain, its missing parts supplied by reference TRBV12-5 and TRBJ2-1, is DARVTQTPRHKVTEMGQEVTMRCQPILGHNTVFWYRQTMMQGLELLAYFRNRAPLDDSGMPKDRFSAEMPDATLATLKIQPSEPRDSAVYFCASGLYPSGASYNEQFFGPGTRLTVL.

This clonotype was seen more than once but under ten times. V is TRBV29-1 and J is TRBJ1-2; unclear D gene. The germline gives CDR1 SQVTM, CDR2 ANQGSEA. The germline V and J ends were trimmed by 5 bases and 6 bases, with 13 bases remaining between them. The CDR3 is 12 residues long. The CDR3 DNA reads as TGCAGCGTTTCCGGGAGTACTCATGGCTACACCTTC. It codes for CSVSGSTHGYTF.

This clonotype was seen only a few times. V usage is TRBV19 and J usage is TRBJ2-6; perhaps TRBD2 as D (5 bases). The CDR3 runs to 16 residues. Trimming removed 5 bases from V and 2 bases from J, with 13 bases in between. Germline V lookup: CDR1 LNHDA, CDR2 SQIVND (reference sequence). The DNA of the CDR3 is TGTGCCAGTAGTCTCAGGAACGGGGCTGGGGCCAACGTCCTGACTTTC. This gives the protein CASSLRNGAGANVLTF. The variable domain in full, with the rest retrieved from reference TRBV19 and TRBJ2-6, is DGGITQSPKYLFRKEGQNVTLSCEQNLNHDAMYWYRQDPGQGLRLIYYSQIVNDFQKGDIAEGYSVSREKKESFPLTVTSAQKNPTAFYLCASSLRNGAGANVLTFGAGSRLTVL.

This clonotype was picked up many times. The chain combines TRBV9 with TRBJ2-6, with 7 bases matching TRBD2. The V gene's germline CDR1 is SGDLS and CDR2 YYNGEE. The CDR3 covers 15 residues. Trimming removed 3 bases from V and 2 bases from J; junction bases left unmatched: 2. In nucleotides, the CDR3 is TGTGCCAGCAGCGCCAGCGGGGCTGGGGCCAACGTCCTGACTTTC. Translated: CASSASGAGANVLTF.

This clonotype was counted at least ten times. The V gene is TRBV20-1, the J gene TRBJ1-1; maybe TRBD1 (6 bases). Deletions cut 1 base from V and 2 bases from J, with 11 bases between. Germline-derived CDR1 and CDR2 are DFQATT and SNEGSKA (reference sequence). CDR3 length: 14 residues. This chain's CDR3 is CSARVGGINTEAFF. The CDR3 coding sequence is TGCAGTGCTAGAGTAGGGGGGATTAACACTGAAGCTTTCTTT.

This clonotype has more than one count but fewer than ten. The chain joins TRBV30 to TRBJ1-1; unclear D gene. The CDR3 is 14 amino acids. The V end lost 2 bases, the J end lost 6 bases, and 16 bases lay between the germline ends. From germline, CDR1 is GTSNPN and CDR2 SVGIG (reference sequence). This CDR3 reads CAWSRLIQGAEAFF. CDR3 bases: TGTGCCTGGAGTCGTTTAATTCAAGGCGCTGAAGCTTTCTTT.

The chain recombines TRBV7-2 with TRBJ1-5; D gene unclear. The CDR3 extends over 14 amino acids. CDR1 is SGHTA, CDR2 FQGNSA, per germline. V was pared by 5 bases and J by 3 bases, with 11 bases between. Here the CDR3 reads CASSPWTVNQPQHF. In nucleotides, the CDR3 is TGTGCCAGCAGCCCCTGGACGGTCAATCAGCCCCAGCATTTT.

V gene TRBV5-1 combines with J gene TRBJ2-3, with D perhaps given as TRBD1 or TRBD2 (7 bases each). The ends were cut back, 0 bases at V and 4 bases at J, with 15 bases in the middle. From germline, CDR1 is SGHRS and CDR2 YFSETQ. The CDR3 has 16 amino acids. The CDR3 protein is CASSLEYRGGADTQYF. CDR3 nucleotides: TGCGCCAGCAGCTTGGAGTACAGGGGAGGGGCAGATACGCAGTATTTT.

This clonotype was seen ten or more times. This rearrangement joins TRBV2 to TRBJ1-1; no reliable D call. CDR1 and CDR2 from the germline V gene are SNHLY and FYNNEI. This CDR3 comprises 13 residues. Trimming shortened V by 6 bases and J by 5 bases, and 13 bases separated the two germline ends. CDR3 protein: CASRNTGYTEAFF. The CDR3 coding sequence is TGTGCCAGCAGGAATACGGGCTATACTGAAGCTTTCTTT.

This clonotype has a count of ten or more. The chain joins TRBV18 to TRBJ2-7; 7 bases fit TRBD1. V dropped 5 bases and J dropped 3; count of bases not matched to a gene: 7. The CDR3 has 14 amino acids. The germline V gene encodes CDR1 KGHSH and CDR2 LQKENI. CDR3 sequence reads: CASSGSTGNYEQYF. The CDR3 DNA reads as TGTGCCAGCTCAGGTTCGACAGGGAACTACGAGCAGTACTTC.

This clonotype was picked up a small number of times. The chain carries TRBV7-9 and TRBJ2-2; either TRBD1 or TRBD2 may supply D (5 bases each). Trimming left V 5 bases short and J 2 bases short, with 18 bases between. Germline V lookup: CDR1 SEHNR, CDR2 FQNEAQ (reference sequence). This CDR3 comprises 17 residues. The CDR3 DNA reads TGTGCCAGCAGCCCCCGAGTTCGGGGCTCAAACACCGGGGAGCTGTTTTTT. Amino acids: CASSPRVRGSNTGELFF.

This clonotype was seen repeatedly, ten times or more. The rearrangement links TRBV7-2 to TRBJ2-3; 8 bases align to TRBD2. Germline trimming cut 1 base from V and 2 bases from J; bases unmatched to any gene: 2. CDR3 length equals 15 residues. CDR1 and CDR2 from the germline V gene are SGHTA and FQGNSA. The CDR3 sequence: CASSLERGTTDTQYF. CDR3 in DNA: TGTGCCAGCAGCTTAGAGCGGGGGACCACAGATACGCAGTATTTT. Complete variable domain (other parts from reference TRBV7-2 and TRBJ2-3): GAGVSQSPSNKVTEKGKDVELRCDPISGHTALYWYRQSLGQGLEFLIYFQGNSAPDKSGLPSDRFSAERTGGSVSTLTIQRTQQEDSAVYLCASSLERGTTDTQYFGPGTRLTVL.

In this sample, this clonotype turned up many times. The V and J genes are TRBV20-1 and TRBJ2-5, with a weak D call TRBD2 (6 bases). Trimming removed 6 bases at V and 2 bases at J, with 16 bases between. This CDR3 has 14 amino acids. Germline V CDR1 and CDR2: DFQATT, SNEGSKA (reference sequence). CDR3 nucleotide sequence: TGCAGTGCAGAGCATCTAGCGTCTCAAGAGACCCAGTACTTC. As protein: CSAEHLASQETQYF.